This TCR beta chain was obtained from a study of identical twins. Notes on the study in general: Because invariant MAIT and iNKT cells could be present, zero-insertion analyses could be partly confounded.

TCRdb analysed the 5' RACE reads with MiXCR anew, one entry per CDR3 protein. Of some 210,000 distinct CDR3 sequences in the sample, roughly 15% were seen once. J was trimmed by 3 bases and V by 8 bases; bases with no gene match: 9. This CDR3 spans 14 amino acids. Looked up from germline, CDR1 is SQVTM and CDR2 is ANQGSEA. There are a few counts of this clonotype. No antigen is known for it. The sample was also reused in another study, on T cells expressing NK-cell markers. That report notes: HCMV serostatus: seven of eight sequenced donors positive, one negative. The sorts in several experiments were restricted to alpha-beta TCR T cells by an anti-gamma-delta TCR antibody. Each of a handful of donors carried dominant NKG2C+ clonotypes accounting for about 1.0-8% of CD8+ T cells.

The genes are TRBV29-1 and TRBJ2-1, with 8 bases that match TRBD1. The source of this sequence is a woman younger than 30 in good health. Material for sequencing was CD8+ T cells sorted from blood. As DNA, the CDR3 is TGCAGCAGCCTGGGAACAGGGGGCTACAATGAGCAGTTCTTC. It translates to CSSLGTGGYNEQFF.